This TCR beta chain was identified in a study of radiotherapy plus CTLA-4 blockade in lung cancer. The study's findings and limits: Tumor-derived TCR clones expanded in blood after radiotherapy plus ipilimumab.

Worth noting for this clone: Its antigen is as yet unknown.

TCRdb's table, derived via immunoSEQ multiplex PCR, lists solely in-frame clones and lacks some. The sample contains some 64,000 clones, 60% to 80% of which appear only once. Those patients who had chemo-refractory metastatic non-small-cell lung cancer were given focal radiation along with CTLA-4 blockade through ipilimumab. Per the germline V gene, CDR1 is LNHNV and CDR2 is YYDKDF (reference sequence). V lost 2 bases and J lost 5, with 18 bases in between. The CDR3 is 16 amino acids. Sequences were derived from peripheral blood, sampled from a patient treated with radiotherapy plus ipilimumab. The rearrangement uses TRBV15 and TRBJ1-1; maybe TRBD1 (5 bases). The sequence came from a human donor with non-small cell lung cancer whose response to radiotherapy plus ipilimumab could not be evaluated. Some clones in this sample may be carry-over from other donors' samples. In DNA, the CDR3 is TGTGCCACCAGCAGACCCTCCTCAGGGAGGGTTACTGAAGCTTTCTTT. This encodes CATSRPSSGRVTEAFF. The complete variable domain, with remaining parts taken from reference TRBV15 and TRBJ1-1, reads DAMVIQNPRYQVTQFGKPVTLSCSQTLNHNVMYWYQQKSSQAPKLLFHYYDKDFNNEADTPDNFQSRRPNTSFCFLDIRSPGLGDTAMYLCATSRPSSGRVTEAFFGQGTRLTVV.